The present T cell receptor (beta chain) was sequenced within a study of shared clonotypes between healthy human individuals. Study-level findings and limits: Generation of non-shared clonotypes was less probable than generation of clonotypes shared by all four donors. Across a handful of donors, naive CD4 shared 5% to 6%, naive CD8 over 3%, memory CD4 more than 2%, memory CD8 0.4%.

Method: immunoSEQ multiplex PCR; TCRdb's copy keeps in-frame clones and lacks some. The sample yields around 2,000,000 clones, about 93% seen once. Regarding this clone: Its antigen remains unidentified.

CD45RO-negative CD8 cells positively selected for CCR7 made up the naive population, which excluded terminally differentiated effector memory CD45RA+ cells. In germline, CDR1 is MNHNS, CDR2 SASEGT. The CDR3 spans 16 residues. The V and J ends lost 0 bases and 6 bases respectively, with 15 bases between them. This clonotype originated in a man aged 18-30 years in good health. Some clones in this sample may be carry-over from other donors' samples. The sample comprised naive CD8+ T cells from PBMCs. The chain has TRBV6-1 and TRBJ2-1, with D possibly matching TRBD2 (6 bases). CDR3 sequence reads: CASSEAAGTVLNEQFF. CDR3 in DNA: TGTGCCAGCAGTGAAGCCGCCGGGACTGTCCTCAATGAGCAGTTCTTC.